This note documents a single TCR beta chain sequence. The antigen is unknown. This specimen belongs to a study of radiotherapy plus CTLA-4 blockade in lung cancer. The study's findings and limits: Among blood TCR repertoires after radiotherapy plus ipilimumab, tumor-derived clones expanded.

Sequenced by immunoSEQ multiplex PCR; TCRdb stores in-frame clones only, minus some. The data show about 100,000 clones, about 80% seen once. Focal radiation with ipilimumab CTLA-4 blockade was given to patients with chemo-refractory metastatic non-small-cell lung cancer. The CDR3 is 14 residues long. The ends were cut back, 6 bases at V and 0 bases at J, with 9 bases in the middle. Germline V gives CDR1 MNHNS, CDR2 SASEGT. This chain joins TRBV6-1 and TRBJ1-5, with D hard to call. The sample was peripheral blood, taken from a patient treated with radiotherapy plus ipilimumab. This clonotype was sampled from a human donor with non-small cell lung cancer who had stable disease on radiotherapy plus ipilimumab. CDR3 DNA: TGTGCCAGCAGGGGAAGAGTTAGCAATCAGCCCCAGCATTTT. It codes for CASRGRVSNQPQHF.